This TCR beta chain came from a study of CD8 T cells in ankylosing spondylitis. This clonotype was seen repeatedly, ten times or more. Antigen specificity is unknown. Notes on the study in general: Several highly homologous variants made up a TCR beta motif that seemed to typify ankylosing spondylitis blood.

TCRdb reprocessed the 5' RACE reads via MiXCR and lists one record per CDR3 protein. This table has under 250,000 distinct CDR3 sequences, 25% to 30% appearing once. Germline lookup yields CDR1 LGHNA and CDR2 YNFKEQ. The CDR3 contains 13 residues. V lost 1 base and J lost 3, with 7 bases in between. This TCR was sampled from a male donor with ankylosing spondylitis or in good health (not recorded which). The rearrangement joins TRBV4-2 to TRBJ2-7, with unresolved D. Sample: blood, either unsorted or a sorted T cell fraction (not recorded which). The CDR3 region is CASSQVHRYEQYF. CDR3 nucleotide sequence: TGTGCCAGCAGCCAAGTTCACCGCTACGAGCAGTACTTC.